The text below deals with one T cell receptor (beta chain). The limits of the CDR3 on the DNA are not certain, so only TCRdb's listed CDR3 is given. In the study's own analysis: Estimation of nucleated cell counts relied on the amplification of reference gene primers. Repertoires were generated with immunoSEQ multiplex PCR, while TCRdb's copy carries only in-frame clones and drops some. From that table come the V and J calls and clone size; the DNA was used to work out D and trimming. This table holds around 140,000 clones, almost 85% found once. The sample originates from a study of blood T cell repertoires in COVID-19. Germline CDR1 and CDR2: SGHKS and YYEKEE (reference sequence). The CDR3 has 14 residues if both end residues are counted.

The V and J genes are TRBV5-5 and TRBJ1-5. This TCR derives from a human donor with acute or convalescent COVID-19. The donor label of this sample is uncertain. Sequences were obtained from peripheral blood. The chain's CDR3 is CASSSSGEIGPQHF.